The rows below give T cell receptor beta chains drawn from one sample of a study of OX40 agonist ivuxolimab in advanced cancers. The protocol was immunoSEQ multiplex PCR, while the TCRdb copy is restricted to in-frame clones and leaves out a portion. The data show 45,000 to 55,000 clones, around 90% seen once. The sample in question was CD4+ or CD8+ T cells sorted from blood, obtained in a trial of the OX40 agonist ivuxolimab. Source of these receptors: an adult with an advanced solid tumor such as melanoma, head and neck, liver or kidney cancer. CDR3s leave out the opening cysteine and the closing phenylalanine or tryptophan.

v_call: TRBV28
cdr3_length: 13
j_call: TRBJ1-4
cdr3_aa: ASNRRGVGNEKLF

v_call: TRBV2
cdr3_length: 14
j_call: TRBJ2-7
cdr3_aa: ASSRTGTSAPYGQY

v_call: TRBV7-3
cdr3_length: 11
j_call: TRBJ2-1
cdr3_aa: ASSLPQSNEQF

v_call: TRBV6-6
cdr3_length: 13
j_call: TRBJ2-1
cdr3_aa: ASSPAFGSYNEQF

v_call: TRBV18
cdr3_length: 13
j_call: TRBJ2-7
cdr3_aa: ASSPTSSGGIEQY

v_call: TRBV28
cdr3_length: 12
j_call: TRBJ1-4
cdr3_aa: ASSRQVGSEKLF

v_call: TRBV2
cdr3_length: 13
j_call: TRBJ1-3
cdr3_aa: ASSGYNRGGNTIY

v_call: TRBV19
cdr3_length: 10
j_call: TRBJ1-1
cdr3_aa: ASSRGVNEAF

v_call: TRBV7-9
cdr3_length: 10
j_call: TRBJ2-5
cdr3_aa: ASSSNKETQY

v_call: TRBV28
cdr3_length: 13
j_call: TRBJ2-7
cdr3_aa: ASSLYSAISYEQY

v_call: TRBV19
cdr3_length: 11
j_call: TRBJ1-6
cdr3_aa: ASSNQINSPLH

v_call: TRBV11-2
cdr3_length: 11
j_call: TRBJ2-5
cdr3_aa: ASSSDRGETQY

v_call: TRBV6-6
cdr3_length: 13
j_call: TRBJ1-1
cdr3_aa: ASSGWEEGDTEAF

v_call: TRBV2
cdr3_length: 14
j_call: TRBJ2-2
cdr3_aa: ASNPRGGLNTGELF

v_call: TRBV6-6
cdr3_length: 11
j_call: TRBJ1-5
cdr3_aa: ASSYTTVGTQH

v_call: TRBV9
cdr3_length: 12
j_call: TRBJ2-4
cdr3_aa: ASSGPTGENIQY

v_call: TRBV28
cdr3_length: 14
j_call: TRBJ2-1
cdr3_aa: ASSWILGSSYNEQF

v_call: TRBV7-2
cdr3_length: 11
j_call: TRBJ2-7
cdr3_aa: ASSDRGPVEQY

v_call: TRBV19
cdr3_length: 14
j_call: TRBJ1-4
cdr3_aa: ASSIAGQATNEKLF

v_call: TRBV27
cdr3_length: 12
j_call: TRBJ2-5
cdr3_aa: ASSWGQGSETQY

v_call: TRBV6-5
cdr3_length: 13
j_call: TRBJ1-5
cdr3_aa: ASRPDRGPNQPQH

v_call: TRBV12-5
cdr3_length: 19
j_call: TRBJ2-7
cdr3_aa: ASGPDVGTSGSKSVRYEQY

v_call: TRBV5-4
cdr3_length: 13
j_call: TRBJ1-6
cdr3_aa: ASSPGSSYNSPLH

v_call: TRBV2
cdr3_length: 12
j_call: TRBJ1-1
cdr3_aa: ASMQQGTGTEAF

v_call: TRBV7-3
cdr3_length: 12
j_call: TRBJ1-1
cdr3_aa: ASSTWGERTEAF

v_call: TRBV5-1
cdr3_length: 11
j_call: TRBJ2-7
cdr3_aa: ASSREGGPEQY

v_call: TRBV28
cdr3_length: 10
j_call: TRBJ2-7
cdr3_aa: ASSSGLTEQY

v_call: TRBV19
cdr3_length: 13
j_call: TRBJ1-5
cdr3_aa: ASSPWDRGLQPQH

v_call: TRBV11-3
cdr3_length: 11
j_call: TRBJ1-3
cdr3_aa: ASSSGSRDTIY

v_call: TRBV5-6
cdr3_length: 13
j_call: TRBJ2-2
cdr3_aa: ASSPGRANTGELF

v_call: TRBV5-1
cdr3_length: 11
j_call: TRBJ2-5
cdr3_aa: ASSLYRQETQY

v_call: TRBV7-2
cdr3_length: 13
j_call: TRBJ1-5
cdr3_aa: ASSQEQGAYQPQH

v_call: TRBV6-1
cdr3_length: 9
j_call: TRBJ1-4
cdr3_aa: ASSSNEKLF

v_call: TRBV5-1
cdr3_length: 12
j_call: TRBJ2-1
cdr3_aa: ASSLDSGGDEQF

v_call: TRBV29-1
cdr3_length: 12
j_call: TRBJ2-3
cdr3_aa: SFFSGRAGDTQY

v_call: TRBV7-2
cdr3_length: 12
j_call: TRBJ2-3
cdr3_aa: ASSLFSKTDTQY

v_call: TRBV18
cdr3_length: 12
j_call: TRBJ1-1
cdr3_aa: ASSPPEQNTEAF

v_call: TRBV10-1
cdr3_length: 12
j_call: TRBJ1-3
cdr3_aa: ASSESTSRNTIY

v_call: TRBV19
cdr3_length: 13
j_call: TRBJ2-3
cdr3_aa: ASSILAGNTDTQY

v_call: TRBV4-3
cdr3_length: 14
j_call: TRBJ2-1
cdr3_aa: ASSLAMDRAYNEQF